One sample yielded the 4 T cell receptor beta chains listed below, sequenced in a study of cytomegalovirus exposure and HLA in healthy donors. Primers: 60 Vbeta forward and 13 Jbeta reverse. Profiling relied on immunoSEQ multiplex PCR, and the TCRdb table lists in-frame clones only, not all of them. This sample's table has 130,000 or so clones. The sequenced material came from PBMCs. The receptors derive from a woman aged 40 to 50 in good health and CMV-seropositive.

V gene TRBV5-4 combines with J gene TRBJ2-2; D call uncertain. This CDR3 comprises 15 residues. With 4 bases removed from V and 4 bases from J, the gap between germline ends came to 14 bases. Germline loops: CDR1 SGHNT, CDR2 YYREEE (reference sequence). CDR3 protein: CASSPQTSSTGELFF. The CDR3 DNA reads TGTGCCAGCAGCCCCCAGACCTCTAGCACCGGGGAGCTGTTTTTT.

This chain connects TRBV6-5 to TRBJ1-1; a possible D gene is TRBD1 (6 bases). The CDR3 runs to 13 residues. The germline V gene has CDR1 MNHEY and CDR2 SVGAGI. V lost 10 bases to trimming and J lost 0 bases, with 12 bases between them. The CDR3 sequence is CATKGGMNTEAFF. DNA of the CDR3: TGTGCCACCAAAGGGGGAATGAACACTGAAGCTTTCTTT.

This chain joins TRBV7-9 and TRBJ1-2, with unresolved D. From germline, CDR1 is SEHNR and CDR2 FQNEAQ (reference sequence). V dropped 2 bases and J dropped 4 bases, with 14 bases sitting between them. There are 15 residues in the CDR3. The CDR3 coding sequence is TGTGCCAGCAGCTTATCCGCTGTAGGACTCTATGGCTACACCTTC. Its protein product is CASSLSAVGLYGYTF.

The rearrangement uses TRBV28 and TRBJ1-2; tentatively, D is TRBD1 (6 bases). Germline V CDR1 and CDR2: MDHEN, SYDVKM. The CDR3 runs 15 residues. Trimming shortened V by 3 bases and J by 4 bases, and 15 bases separated the two germline ends. The CDR3: CASSFKGVGGYGYTF. CDR3 DNA: TGTGCCAGCAGTTTTAAGGGGGTAGGGGGCTATGGCTACACCTTC.